The 8 T cell receptor beta chains below come from one sample, sequenced in a study of blood T cell repertoires in COVID-19. The protocol was immunoSEQ multiplex PCR, while the TCRdb copy is restricted to in-frame clones and leaves out a portion. The data hold almost 95,000 clones, with about 80% observed a single time. Sequenced material: peripheral blood. The origin of the receptors is a man aged 55 to 69 with acute or convalescent COVID-19.

The chain carries TRBV6-5 and TRBJ1-4; D is unresolved. Trimming left V 2 bases short and J 8 bases short, with 15 bases between. The CDR3 is 15 residues long. Germline V gives CDR1 MNHEY, CDR2 SVGAGI. The CDR3 bases are TGTGCCAGCAGTTACACCACAGCGAGGGTGGAAAAACTGTTTTTT. As protein: CASSYTTARVEKLFF.

The chain employs TRBV5-1 and TRBJ1-4, with D tentatively TRBD1 (6 bases). V was trimmed by 0 bases and J by 4 bases, leaving 13 bases between them. The CDR3 covers 16 residues. CDR1 and CDR2 from the germline V gene are SGHRS and YFSETQ. The CDR3 reads CASSLGGGDFNEKLFF. In DNA, the CDR3 is TGCGCCAGCAGCTTGGGAGGGGGAGACTTTAATGAAAAACTGTTTTTT.

The chain employs TRBV3-1 (or the pseudogene TRBV3-2) and TRBJ1-1, with D unresolved. Germline V gene lookup returns CDR1 LGHDT and CDR2 YNNKEL (reference sequence). This CDR3 is built from 15 residues. Trimming cost V 1 base and J 6 bases, with 15 bases left between them. In DNA, the CDR3 is TGTGCCAGCAGCCAAGTCGTTACGCGATTACCTGAAGCTTTCTTT. Its translation: CASSQVVTRLPEAFF.

V is TRBV18 and J is TRBJ1-6, with 8 bases matching TRBD1. Germline CDR1 KGHSH, CDR2 LQKENI. This CDR3 comprises 15 residues. Trimming at V came to 6 bases and at J to 7 bases, leaving 8 bases not matched to a gene. The CDR3 DNA is TGTGCCAGCTCCCTCGGACAGGGAGGAAATTCACCCCTCCACTTT. Its translation: CASSLGQGGNSPLHF. Filled out from reference TRBV18 and TRBJ1-6, the complete variable domain reads NAGVMQNPRHLVRRRGQEARLRCSPMKGHSHVYWYRQLPEEGLKFMVYLQKENIIDESGMPKERFSAEFPKEGPSILRIQQVVRGDSAAYFCASSLGQGGNSPLHFGNGTRLTVT.

The chain couples TRBV19 to TRBJ1-6, with TRBD1 identical over 7 bases. The junction had 8 bases not matched to a gene; V was cut back by 7 bases and J by 5 bases. The CDR3 has 15 residues. CDR1 is LNHDA, CDR2 SQIVND, per germline (reference sequence). Here the CDR3 reads CASNTGAANNSPLHF. In DNA, the CDR3 is TGTGCCAGTAACACAGGGGCCGCGAATAATTCACCCCTCCACTTT.

This chain uses TRBV5-1 with TRBJ2-7; 8 bases are a match to TRBD1. J lost 1 base, V lost 6 bases, and 3 bases had no gene match. CDR3 size: 13 residues. In germline, CDR1 is SGHRS, CDR2 YFSETQ. The CDR3 sequence: CASTRTGSYEQYF. The CDR3 DNA is TGCGCCAGCACCAGGACAGGGTCCTACGAGCAGTACTTC.

About this clone: This same CDR3 is encoded by further DNA sequences in the sample. The J gene is TRBJ1-1, the V gene TRBV10-3; maybe TRBD1 (5 bases). Germline CDR1 reads ENHRY; CDR2 reads SYGVKD. V shed 2 bases and J shed 3 bases, with 7 bases lying between them. This CDR3 contains 13 residues. CDR3 bases: TGTGCCATCAGTGAGGAAGGGGACACTGAAGCTTTCTTT. It specifies CAISEEGDTEAFF.

V usage is TRBV14 and J usage is TRBJ2-7, with 9 bases matching TRBD1. CDR1 and CDR2 from the germline V gene are SGHDN and FVKESK. Trimming cost V 5 bases and J 5 bases; bases outside gene matches: 10. CDR3 length: 15 residues. The CDR3 reads CASSIRDRETDEQYF. CDR3 coding DNA: TGTGCCAGCAGCATCCGGGACAGGGAAACCGACGAGCAGTACTTC.